Shown below are 7 T cell receptor beta chains from a single sample sequenced in a study of blood T cell repertoires in COVID-19. Repertoires were generated with immunoSEQ multiplex PCR, while TCRdb's copy carries only in-frame clones and drops some. This sample carries about 83,000 clones, roughly 87% of them seen once, and the ten largest clones take 2.5% to 3.5%. Sample: peripheral blood. The receptor set was obtained from a woman aged 45-60 years with active or convalescent COVID-19.

The chain uses TRBV10-3 and TRBJ1-2; 7 positions agree with TRBD1. Germline assignment: CDR1 ENHRY and CDR2 SYGVKD. J lost 7 bases, V lost 8 bases, and 4 bases had no gene match. CDR3 length: 11 residues. DNA of the CDR3: TGTGCCATCCCTGAGGGGGCTGGCTACACCTTC. Translation: CAIPEGAGYTF.

About this clone: The same CDR3 arises from other DNA sequences in this sample as well. V gene TRBV6-5 combines with J gene TRBJ2-3, with 7 bases that match TRBD2. With 2 bases clipped from V and 1 base from J, the junction kept 0 bases outside the gene matches. CDR3 size: 14 residues. Per germline, CDR1 MNHEY and CDR2 SVGAGI. The CDR3 spells CASSYGGGTDTQYF. The CDR3 region has the DNA TGTGCCAGCAGTTACGGGGGGGGCACAGATACGCAGTATTTT.

The chain joins TRBV30 to TRBJ1-1; D gene uncertain. The V and J ends lost 3 bases and 0 bases respectively, with 14 bases between them. CDR1 is GTSNPN and CDR2 is SVGIG in the germline V gene (reference sequence). The CDR3 has 15 amino acids. The CDR3 spells CAWSANEELNTEAFF. CDR3 sequence (DNA): TGTGCCTGGAGCGCTAACGAGGAGTTGAACACTGAAGCTTTCTTT.

The rearrangement links TRBV7-9 to TRBJ2-5; possible D gene TRBD1, 5 bases. Germline V CDR1 and CDR2: SEHNR, FQNEAQ (reference sequence). The CDR3 consists of 17 residues. Between the trimmed V and J ends, which lost 0 bases and 5 bases, there was a span of 19 bases. The CDR3 is CASSLALAGSLRETQYF. CDR3 DNA sequence: TGTGCCAGCAGCTTAGCACTGGCAGGGTCGCTTCGGGAGACCCAGTACTTC.

V and J are TRBV21-1 and TRBJ1-2; the table names TRBD1, a call not compared with the DNA. TRBV21-1 is assigned pseudogene status. The CDR3 has 17 residues. CDR3 sequence (DNA): TGTGCCAGCAGCACCCGGGACACCCGCTCCCCTAACTATGGCTACACCTTC. Residues: CASSTRDTRSPNYGYTF.

The chain uses TRBV13 and TRBJ2-7, with 8 bases matching TRBD1. CDR1 is PRHDT and CDR2 is FYEKMQ in the germline V gene (reference sequence). The V and J ends lost 6 bases and 3 bases, in that order; junction bases with no gene match: 10. CDR3 length: 15 amino acids. CDR3 nucleotides: TGTGCCAGCAGTTTTAGCCGGGACAGGAGCTACGAGCAGTACTTC. Amino acid sequence: CASSFSRDRSYEQYF.

Written as DNA, the CDR3 is TGTGCCAGTGGAGAGCGGTCTTATAGCAATCAGCCCCAGCATTTT. It encodes CASGERSYSNQPQHF. The chain has TRBV19 and TRBJ1-5, with D unresolved. Germline V lookup: CDR1 LNHDA, CDR2 SQIVND (reference sequence). With 8 bases removed from V and 0 bases from J, the gap between germline ends came to 14 bases. The CDR3 covers 15 residues.